Below are 24 T cell receptor beta chains sequenced from a single sample in a study of T-cell reconstitution after alpha-beta-depleted transplantation in children. The TCRbeta library was prepared with unique molecular identifiers. TCRdb used MiXCR to reprocess the PCR reads, holding one entry per CDR3 protein. The sample lists fewer than 400,000 distinct CDR3 sequences, around 21% occurring once. The sequenced sample was PBMCs from the stem cell graft donor, obtained from the stem cell graft. These TCRs come from a human donor who donated a stem cell graft to a child with acute myeloid leukemia.

This clonotype occurred many times. V is TRBV7-7 and J is TRBJ2-1; 7 nucleotides line up with TRBD1. This CDR3 contains 13 residues. Per the germline V gene, CDR1 is SSHAT and CDR2 is FNYEAQ (reference sequence). V trimming: 5 bases; J trimming: 10 bases; junction bases outside the gene matches: 8. The CDR3 loop reads CASSGDRAGEQFF. As DNA, the CDR3 is TGTGCCAGCAGCGGCGACAGGGCAGGCGAGCAGTTCTTC. The full variable domain, its missing parts supplied by reference TRBV7-7 and TRBJ2-1, is GAGVSQSPRYKVTKRGQDVTLRCDPISSHATLYWYQQALGQGPEFLTYFNYEAQPDKSGLPSDRFSAERPEGSISTLTIQRTEQRDSAMYRCASSGDRAGEQFFGPGTRLTVL.

The chain carries TRBV29-1 and TRBJ1-1; no clear D. There are 13 residues in the CDR3. CDR1 is SQVTM and CDR2 is ANQGSEA in the germline V gene. Trimming removed 2 bases at V and 4 bases at J, with 11 bases between. This CDR3 is CSVELMGPTEAFF. For the CDR3, the DNA is TGCAGCGTTGAATTAATGGGTCCCACTGAAGCTTTCTTT. The full variable domain, in which reference TRBV29-1 and TRBJ1-1 provide the parts outside the CDR3, is SAVISQKPSRDICQRGTSLTIQCQVDSQVTMMFWYRQQPGQSLTLIATANQGSEATYESGFVIDKFPISRPNLTFSTLTVSNMSPEDSSIYLCSVELMGPTEAFFGQGTRLTVV.

There are a few counts of this clonotype. The V and J genes are TRBV20-1 and TRBJ2-3; D is possibly TRBD2 (6 bases). V gave up 5 bases and J gave up 4 bases, with 25 bases separating them. The CDR3 contains 17 residues. From germline, CDR1 is DFQATT and CDR2 SNEGSKA (reference sequence). The CDR3, as DNA: TGCAGTGCTCGAGCTTTCGGGACCCCCGGGAGCGCAGATACGCAGTATTTT. It translates to CSARAFGTPGSADTQYF.

This clonotype was seen a handful of times. The V gene is TRBV5-1, the J gene TRBJ2-1; TRBD2 matches at 14 bases. Trimming took 4 bases from V and 8 from J; bases not matched to a gene: 8. The CDR3 is 16 residues long. Per germline, CDR1 SGHRS and CDR2 YFSETQ. CDR3 in DNA: TGCGCCAGCAGCCAGACGGGACTAGCGGGAGTCGATGAGCAGTTCTTC. This gives the protein CASSQTGLAGVDEQFF.

This clonotype was recorded at least ten times. The chain carries TRBV20-1 and TRBJ1-1, with 7 bases identical to TRBD1. The CDR3 consists of 14 residues. CDR1 DFQATT and CDR2 SNEGSKA come from the germline V gene (reference sequence). Trimming cost V 2 bases and J 5 bases; bases outside gene matches: 8. The DNA for the CDR3 is TGCAGTGCTAGACATACAGGGGTATGGACTGAAGCTTTCTTT. This codes for CSARHTGVWTEAFF.

V gene TRBV20-1 combines with J gene TRBJ1-4; no reliable D call. The germline V gene encodes CDR1 DFQATT and CDR2 SNEGSKA (reference sequence). Trimming stripped 0 bases from V and 8 bases from J, with 19 bases between. The CDR3 contains 16 residues. This CDR3 reads CSARDEYRRRTEKLFF. The CDR3 coding sequence is TGCAGTGCTAGAGATGAGTACAGACGGAGAACGGAAAAACTGTTTTTT.

The rearrangement uses TRBV7-9 and TRBJ2-1, with TRBD1 identical over 7 bases. Trimming took 1 base from V and 6 from J; bases not matched to a gene: 9. This CDR3 contains 16 residues. Germline assignment: CDR1 SEHNR and CDR2 FQNEAQ (reference sequence). In nucleotides, the CDR3 is TGTGCCAGCAGCTTAGATCAGGGGGTCTCAAGCAATGAGCAGTTCTTC. This encodes CASSLDQGVSSNEQFF.

There are many counts of this clonotype. The chain employs TRBV20-1 and TRBJ2-4; D gene unclear. Germline lookup yields CDR1 DFQATT and CDR2 SNEGSKA (reference sequence). Trimming took off 5 bases at V and 0 bases at J, with 8 bases between the two ends. This CDR3 has 13 residues. DNA for the CDR3: TGCAGTGCTGTGTCCCTAGCCAAAAACATTCAGTACTTC. It translates to CSAVSLAKNIQYF.

This clonotype was counted ten times or more. This chain links TRBV14 with TRBJ2-2; 9 nucleotides line up with TRBD1. After removal of 5 bases from V and 3 bases from J, the junction contained 7 bases not matched to a gene. This CDR3 has 16 residues. Germline loops: CDR1 SGHDN, CDR2 FVKESK. The CDR3 DNA is TGTGCCAGCAGCAATAACAGGGGGCTCGACACCGGGGAGCTGTTTTTT. The encoded protein is CASSNNRGLDTGELFF.

The rearrangement joins TRBV11-2 to TRBJ2-3; TRBD2 aligns across 11 bases. Looked up from germline, CDR1 is SGHAT and CDR2 is FQNNGV. The CDR3 contains 19 residues. J was trimmed by 0 bases and V by 5 bases; bases with no gene match: 13. This chain's CDR3 is CASSPRLAGSPPSTDTQYF. CDR3 nucleotides: TGTGCCAGCAGCCCTAGACTAGCGGGATCTCCTCCTAGCACAGATACGCAGTATTTT.

The rearrangement links TRBV28 to TRBJ2-5, with D perhaps matching TRBD1 (8 bases). The CDR3 totals 14 residues. V was shortened by 6 bases and J by 1 base, with 12 bases between the two germline ends. The germline V gene encodes CDR1 MDHEN and CDR2 SYDVKM. The CDR3 protein is CASSTGGAQETQYF. CDR3 in DNA: TGTGCCAGCAGCACAGGGGGGGCCCAAGAGACCCAGTACTTC.

The genes are TRBV5-1 and TRBJ2-1; the D is unclear. V was pared by 0 bases and J by 8 bases, with 21 bases between. The length of the CDR3 is 17 residues. Per the germline V gene, CDR1 is SGHRS and CDR2 is YFSETQ. CDR3 sequence (DNA): TGCGCCAGCAGCTTGGAAAGAGCCTGGGCTTACTCCCATGAGCAGTTCTTC. Amino acids: CASSLERAWAYSHEQFF.

This clonotype was seen only a few times. The V and J genes are TRBV11-2 and TRBJ2-1; TRBD1 agrees at 10 bases. This CDR3 has 18 amino acids. Germline lookup yields CDR1 SGHAT and CDR2 FQNNGV. The V and J ends lost 1 base and 6 bases, in that order; junction bases with no gene match: 12. CDR3 coding DNA: TGTGCCAGCAGCTTAGTCTCTGGGGGGACAGGGGAGGGCAATGAGCAGTTCTTC. As protein: CASSLVSGGTGEGNEQFF.

The CDR3, as DNA: TGTGCCACCAGTGATAACCGGGGGCCTCTGACCCAGTACTTC. Protein product: CATSDNRGPLTQYF. The gene calls are TRBV24-1 and TRBJ2-5, with D perhaps matching TRBD1 or TRBD2 (6 bases each). Trimming took off 3 bases at V and 7 bases at J, with 14 bases between the two ends. Germline loops: CDR1 KGHDR, CDR2 SFDVKD. The CDR3 spans 14 residues.

V is TRBV28 and J is TRBJ2-3; 7 bases fit TRBD1. The germline V gene has CDR1 MDHEN and CDR2 SYDVKM. The J segment lost 3 bases and the V segment lost 4 bases, leaving 7 bases of the junction unmatched. CDR3 length: 15 residues. The CDR3 region is CASSSNRGATDTQYF. In DNA, the CDR3 is TGTGCCAGCAGTTCGAACAGGGGCGCGACAGATACGCAGTATTTT.

The CDR3 loop is CASSPGARETQYF. The CDR3 bases are TGCGCCAGCTCTCCGGGGGCAAGAGAGACCCAGTACTTC. The V gene is TRBV10-2, the J gene TRBJ2-5; D might be TRBD1 or TRBD2, each matching 6 bases. The CDR3 has 13 amino acids. The ends were cut back, 8 bases at V and 4 bases at J, with 14 bases in the middle. Germline V lookup: CDR1 WSHSY, CDR2 SAAADI.

This chain uses TRBV29-1 with TRBJ2-3, with D perhaps being TRBD1 or TRBD2 (5 bases each). Between the trimmed V and J ends, which lost 4 bases and 2 bases, there was a span of 19 bases. The CDR3 runs 16 residues. Germline assignment: CDR1 SQVTM and CDR2 ANQGSEA. CDR3 amino acids: CSVAKGTGRFTDTQYF. The CDR3 DNA is TGCAGCGTTGCAAAGGGGACCGGACGTTTCACAGATACGCAGTATTTT.

This clonotype was counted only a few times. The CDR3 here is CSVSFEGNTIYF. The CDR3 DNA is TGCAGCGTTTCATTCGAGGGAAACACCATATATTTT. The chain has TRBV29-1 and TRBJ1-3, with unresolved D. CDR1 and CDR2 from the germline V gene are SQVTM and ANQGSEA. The V end lost 5 bases, the J end lost 4 bases, and 9 bases lay between the germline ends. The CDR3 is 12 residues long.

The chain joins TRBV4-1 to TRBJ2-7; 9 bases fit TRBD2. J gave up 3 bases and V 1 base, and 4 bases lay outside the gene matches. This CDR3 contains 15 residues. Germline V gene sequence: CDR1 MGHRA, CDR2 YSYEKL. The CDR3 loop reads CASSQATSGYYEQYF. CDR3 in DNA: TGCGCCAGCAGCCAAGCGACTAGCGGATACTACGAGCAGTACTTC.

In this sample, this clonotype turned up many times. The chain couples TRBV20-1 to TRBJ2-7; 10 bases are shared with TRBD1. Germline assignment: CDR1 DFQATT and CDR2 SNEGSKA (reference sequence). The CDR3 covers 14 residues. Trimming took 3 bases from V and 3 from J; bases not matched to a gene: 5. CDR3 protein: CSASGGTGVYEQYF. In DNA, the CDR3 is TGCAGTGCTAGTGGAGGGACAGGGGTCTACGAGCAGTACTTC.

V usage is TRBV20-1 and J usage is TRBJ2-1, with 7 bases identical to TRBD2. V dropped 6 bases and J dropped 3; count of bases not matched to a gene: 8. There are 14 residues in the CDR3. Germline CDR1 reads DFQATT; CDR2 reads SNEGSKA (reference sequence). For the CDR3, the DNA is TGCAGTGCGGGGCGTAGCGGGCTCTACAATGAGCAGTTCTTC. It translates to CSAGRSGLYNEQFF.

The V gene is TRBV7-9, the J gene TRBJ2-7; TRBD2 might be the D (6 bases). CDR3 length: 13 residues. The germline gives CDR1 SEHNR, CDR2 FQNEAQ (reference sequence). The germline V and J ends were trimmed by 1 base and 6 bases, with 10 bases remaining between them. CDR3: CASSLEASAEQYF. The DNA of the CDR3 is TGTGCCAGCAGCTTAGAGGCTAGCGCCGAGCAGTACTTC.

V is TRBV20-1 and J is TRBJ2-7; the match to TRBD2 covers 9 bases. The V segment lost 6 bases and the J segment 1 base; nucleotides outside the gene matches: 7. The length of the CDR3 is 14 residues. Germline V lookup: CDR1 DFQATT, CDR2 SNEGSKA (reference sequence). The CDR3 region has the DNA TGCAGTGCGCTTAGCGGGGGAGGATCCTACGAGCAGTACTTC. It is translated as CSALSGGGSYEQYF.

This clonotype has a handful of counts. V is TRBV12-3 or TRBV12-4 and J is TRBJ2-1; 13 nucleotides line up with TRBD2. CDR3 length equals 17 residues. Trimming at V came to 6 bases and at J to 2 bases, leaving 7 bases not matched to a gene. The DNA for the CDR3 is TGTGCCAGCAGCCAGATCACTAGCGGGAGGGCCTACAATGAGCAGTTCTTC. Its translation: CASSQITSGRAYNEQFF.